This TCR beta chain stems from a study of CD8 T cells in ankylosing spondylitis. Study-wide points: In ankylosing spondylitis patients, matched synovial fluid reportedly showed significant enrichment of disease-linked clones. About 8 highly homologous variants made up a TCR beta motif, and this motif appeared characteristic of ankylosing spondylitis blood. Earlier authors reported some of these motif variants in reactive arthritis synovial fluid and blood.

In the case of this clonotype: What it recognizes is unknown.

The germline gives CDR1 LGHNA, CDR2 YSLEER. The CDR3 is 14 amino acids. Trimming left V 0 bases short and J 0 bases short, with 6 bases between. By quantitative 5'-RACE with molecular barcodes, the TCR beta libraries were made. TCRdb called the 5' RACE reads again in MiXCR, with one record for every CDR3 protein. The sample has about 700,000 distinct CDR3 sequences, around 20% seen once. Sequenced input: blood, either unsorted or a sorted T cell fraction (not recorded which). The V and J genes are TRBV4-3 and TRBJ2-7; no clear D gene. This TCR came from a male donor with ankylosing spondylitis. The CDR3 here is CASSQDKFSYEQYF. The CDR3 coding sequence is TGCGCCAGCAGCCAAGATAAGTTCTCCTACGAGCAGTACTTC.